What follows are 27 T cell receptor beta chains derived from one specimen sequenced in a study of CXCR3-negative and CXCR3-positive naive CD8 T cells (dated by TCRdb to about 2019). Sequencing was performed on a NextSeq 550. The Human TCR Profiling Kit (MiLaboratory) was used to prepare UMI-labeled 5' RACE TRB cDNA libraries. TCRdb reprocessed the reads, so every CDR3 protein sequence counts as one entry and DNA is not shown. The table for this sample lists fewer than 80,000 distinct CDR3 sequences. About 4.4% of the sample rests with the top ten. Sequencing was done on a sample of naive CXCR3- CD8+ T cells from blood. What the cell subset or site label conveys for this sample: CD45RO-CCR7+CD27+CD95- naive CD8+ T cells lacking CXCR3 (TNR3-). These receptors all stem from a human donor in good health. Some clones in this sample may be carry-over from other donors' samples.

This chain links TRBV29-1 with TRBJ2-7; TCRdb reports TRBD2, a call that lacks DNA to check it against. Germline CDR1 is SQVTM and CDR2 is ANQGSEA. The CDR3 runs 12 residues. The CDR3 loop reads CSVAGTAGEQYF.

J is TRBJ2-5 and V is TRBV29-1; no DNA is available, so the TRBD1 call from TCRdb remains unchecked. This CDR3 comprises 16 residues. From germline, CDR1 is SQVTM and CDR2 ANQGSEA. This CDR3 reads CSVETGWTGSQETQYF.

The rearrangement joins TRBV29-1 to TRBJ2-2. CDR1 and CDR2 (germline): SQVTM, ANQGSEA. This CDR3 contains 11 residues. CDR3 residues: CSVYSGGELFF.

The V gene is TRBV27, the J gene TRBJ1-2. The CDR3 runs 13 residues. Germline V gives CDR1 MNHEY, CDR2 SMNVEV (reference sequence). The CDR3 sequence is CASSLSQHYGYTF.

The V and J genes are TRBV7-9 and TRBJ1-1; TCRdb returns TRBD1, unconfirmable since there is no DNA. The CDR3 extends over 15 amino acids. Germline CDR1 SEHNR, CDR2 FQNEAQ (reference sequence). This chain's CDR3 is CASSKLGEWNTEAFF. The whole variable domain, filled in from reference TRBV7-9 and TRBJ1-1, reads DTGVSQNPRHKITKRGQNVTFRCDPISEHNRLYWYRQTLGQGPEFLTYFQNEAQLEKSRLLSDRFSAERPKGSFSTLEIQRTEQGDSAMYLCASSKLGEWNTEAFFGQGTRLTVV.

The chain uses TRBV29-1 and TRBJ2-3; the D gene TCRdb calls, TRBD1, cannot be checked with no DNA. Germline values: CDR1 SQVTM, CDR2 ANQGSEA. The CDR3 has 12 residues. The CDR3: CSVPGSTDTQYF.

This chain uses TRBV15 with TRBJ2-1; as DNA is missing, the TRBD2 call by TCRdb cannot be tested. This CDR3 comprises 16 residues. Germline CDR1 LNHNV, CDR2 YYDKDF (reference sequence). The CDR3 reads CATSRVGLALYNEQFF.

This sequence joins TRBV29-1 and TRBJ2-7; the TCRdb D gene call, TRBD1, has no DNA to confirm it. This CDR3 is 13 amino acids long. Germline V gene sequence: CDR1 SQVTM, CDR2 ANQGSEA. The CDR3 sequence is CSVEPDRGNEQYF.

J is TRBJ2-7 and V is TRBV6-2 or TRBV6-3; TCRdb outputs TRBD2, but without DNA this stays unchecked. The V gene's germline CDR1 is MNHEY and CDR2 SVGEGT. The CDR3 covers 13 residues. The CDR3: CASRESRLYEQYF.

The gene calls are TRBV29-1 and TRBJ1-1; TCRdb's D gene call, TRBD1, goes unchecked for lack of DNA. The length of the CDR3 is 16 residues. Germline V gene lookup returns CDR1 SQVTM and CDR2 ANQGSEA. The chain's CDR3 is CSVEDRWGGAYTEAFF. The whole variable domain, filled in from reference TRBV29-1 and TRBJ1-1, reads SAVISQKPSRDICQRGTSLTIQCQVDSQVTMMFWYRQQPGQSLTLIATANQGSEATYESGFVIDKFPISRPNLTFSTLTVSNMSPEDSSIYLCSVEDRWGGAYTEAFFGQGTRLTVV.

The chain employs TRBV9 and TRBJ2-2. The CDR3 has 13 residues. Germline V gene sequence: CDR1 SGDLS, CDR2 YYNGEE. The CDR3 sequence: CASSVDSAGELFF.

CDR3 residues: CASSPGTSGGATDTQYF. V is TRBV6-5 and J is TRBJ2-3; TCRdb returns TRBD2, unconfirmable since there is no DNA. Germline V gene lookup returns CDR1 MNHEY and CDR2 SVGAGI. The CDR3 covers 17 residues.

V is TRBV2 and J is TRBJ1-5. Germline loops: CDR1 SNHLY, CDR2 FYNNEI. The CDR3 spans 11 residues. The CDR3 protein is CASGSNQPQHF.

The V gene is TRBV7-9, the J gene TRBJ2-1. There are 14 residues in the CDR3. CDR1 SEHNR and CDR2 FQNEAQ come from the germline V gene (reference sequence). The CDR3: CASSFLLANNEQFF.

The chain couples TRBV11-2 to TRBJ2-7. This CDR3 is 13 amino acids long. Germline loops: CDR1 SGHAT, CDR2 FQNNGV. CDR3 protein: CASKDDGSYEQYF.

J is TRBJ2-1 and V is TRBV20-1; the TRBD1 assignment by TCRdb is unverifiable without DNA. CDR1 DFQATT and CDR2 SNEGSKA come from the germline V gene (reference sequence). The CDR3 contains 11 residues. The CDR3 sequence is CSARKGVEQFF.

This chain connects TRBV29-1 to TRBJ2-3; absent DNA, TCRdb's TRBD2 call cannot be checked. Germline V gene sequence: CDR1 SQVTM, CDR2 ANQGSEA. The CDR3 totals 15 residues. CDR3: CSVSRLAGDADTQYF.

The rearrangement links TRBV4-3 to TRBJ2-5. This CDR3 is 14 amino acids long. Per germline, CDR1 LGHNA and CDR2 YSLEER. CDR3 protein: CASSPRWYQETQYF.

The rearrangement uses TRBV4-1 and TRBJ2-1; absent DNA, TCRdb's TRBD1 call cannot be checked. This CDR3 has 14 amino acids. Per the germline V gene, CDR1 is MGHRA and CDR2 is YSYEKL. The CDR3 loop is CASRGSTGDNEQFF.

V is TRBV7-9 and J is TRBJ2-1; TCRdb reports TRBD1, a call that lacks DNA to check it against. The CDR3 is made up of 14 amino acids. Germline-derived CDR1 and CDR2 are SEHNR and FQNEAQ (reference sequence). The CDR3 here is CASSFRGDYNEQFF.

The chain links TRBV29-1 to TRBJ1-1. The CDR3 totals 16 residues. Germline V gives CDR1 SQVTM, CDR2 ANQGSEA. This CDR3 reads CSVEDLGGALNTEAFF.

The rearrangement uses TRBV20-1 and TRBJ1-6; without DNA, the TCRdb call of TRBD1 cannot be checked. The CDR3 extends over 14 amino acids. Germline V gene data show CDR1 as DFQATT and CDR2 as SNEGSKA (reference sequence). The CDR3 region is CSARAPQGRKPLHF.

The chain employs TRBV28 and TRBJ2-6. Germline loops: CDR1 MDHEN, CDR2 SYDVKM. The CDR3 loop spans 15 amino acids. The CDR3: CASSLVDSGANVLTF.

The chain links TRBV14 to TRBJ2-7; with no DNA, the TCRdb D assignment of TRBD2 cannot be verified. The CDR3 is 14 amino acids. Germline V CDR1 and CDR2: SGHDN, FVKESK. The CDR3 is CASSQDLSGYEQYF.

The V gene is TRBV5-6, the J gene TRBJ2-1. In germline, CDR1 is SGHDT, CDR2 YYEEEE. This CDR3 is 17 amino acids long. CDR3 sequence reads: CASSLPTSKLDLREQFF.

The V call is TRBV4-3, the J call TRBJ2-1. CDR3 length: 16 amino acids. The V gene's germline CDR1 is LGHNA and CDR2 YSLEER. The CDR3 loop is CASSHQDFPSDHEQFF.

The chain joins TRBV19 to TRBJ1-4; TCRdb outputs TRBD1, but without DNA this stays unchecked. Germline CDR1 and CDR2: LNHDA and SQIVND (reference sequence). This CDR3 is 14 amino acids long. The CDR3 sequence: CASSIGQGPEKLFF. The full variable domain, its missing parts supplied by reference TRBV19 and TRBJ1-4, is DGGITQSPKYLFRKEGQNVTLSCEQNLNHDAMYWYRQDPGQGLRLIYYSQIVNDFQKGDIAEGYSVSREKKESFPLTVTSAQKNPTAFYLCASSIGQGPEKLFFGSGTQLSVL.